The present entry profiles one T cell receptor (beta chain) with its context. Its antigen is unknown. The germline CDR1 and CDR2 sequences are WNHNN and SYGVQD (reference sequence). With V trimmed by 4 bases and J by 2 bases, 17 bases remained unmatched. The CDR3 contains 18 residues. The authors processed graft tissue to release intraepithelial and lamina propria lymphocytes. This sample is drawn from a study of graft-versus-host responses after intestinal transplantation. Study at large: Transplants given to recipients were multivisceral, liver-intestinal, or isolated intestinal. The study gave all recipients anti-thymocyte globulin induction, then tacrolimus and steroids for about 3 years.

General observations from the study: Subjects displaying graft-donor T cell macrochimerism possessed elevated graft-versus-host to host-versus-graft clonal ratios inside allografts. Recipient marrow held GvH clones, some first seen in ileum or blood.

Sequencing was performed with immunoSEQ multiplex PCR; in TCRdb, only in-frame clones are kept and a portion is missing. The table has 15,000 to 20,000 clones, 80% seen once; the top ten hold 15% to 20%. This sample comprised ileum tissue, obtained roughly 100 days after intestinal transplant. The receptor's source is a human patient who received an intestinal transplant, so some T cells may come from the graft donor. The genes are TRBV10-1 and TRBJ2-7; 7 bases are a match to TRBD1. The CDR3 protein is CASSVERDRGQPTYEQYF. For the CDR3, the DNA is TGCGCCAGCAGTGTTGAACGGGATCGGGGACAGCCGACCTACGAGCAGTACTTC.